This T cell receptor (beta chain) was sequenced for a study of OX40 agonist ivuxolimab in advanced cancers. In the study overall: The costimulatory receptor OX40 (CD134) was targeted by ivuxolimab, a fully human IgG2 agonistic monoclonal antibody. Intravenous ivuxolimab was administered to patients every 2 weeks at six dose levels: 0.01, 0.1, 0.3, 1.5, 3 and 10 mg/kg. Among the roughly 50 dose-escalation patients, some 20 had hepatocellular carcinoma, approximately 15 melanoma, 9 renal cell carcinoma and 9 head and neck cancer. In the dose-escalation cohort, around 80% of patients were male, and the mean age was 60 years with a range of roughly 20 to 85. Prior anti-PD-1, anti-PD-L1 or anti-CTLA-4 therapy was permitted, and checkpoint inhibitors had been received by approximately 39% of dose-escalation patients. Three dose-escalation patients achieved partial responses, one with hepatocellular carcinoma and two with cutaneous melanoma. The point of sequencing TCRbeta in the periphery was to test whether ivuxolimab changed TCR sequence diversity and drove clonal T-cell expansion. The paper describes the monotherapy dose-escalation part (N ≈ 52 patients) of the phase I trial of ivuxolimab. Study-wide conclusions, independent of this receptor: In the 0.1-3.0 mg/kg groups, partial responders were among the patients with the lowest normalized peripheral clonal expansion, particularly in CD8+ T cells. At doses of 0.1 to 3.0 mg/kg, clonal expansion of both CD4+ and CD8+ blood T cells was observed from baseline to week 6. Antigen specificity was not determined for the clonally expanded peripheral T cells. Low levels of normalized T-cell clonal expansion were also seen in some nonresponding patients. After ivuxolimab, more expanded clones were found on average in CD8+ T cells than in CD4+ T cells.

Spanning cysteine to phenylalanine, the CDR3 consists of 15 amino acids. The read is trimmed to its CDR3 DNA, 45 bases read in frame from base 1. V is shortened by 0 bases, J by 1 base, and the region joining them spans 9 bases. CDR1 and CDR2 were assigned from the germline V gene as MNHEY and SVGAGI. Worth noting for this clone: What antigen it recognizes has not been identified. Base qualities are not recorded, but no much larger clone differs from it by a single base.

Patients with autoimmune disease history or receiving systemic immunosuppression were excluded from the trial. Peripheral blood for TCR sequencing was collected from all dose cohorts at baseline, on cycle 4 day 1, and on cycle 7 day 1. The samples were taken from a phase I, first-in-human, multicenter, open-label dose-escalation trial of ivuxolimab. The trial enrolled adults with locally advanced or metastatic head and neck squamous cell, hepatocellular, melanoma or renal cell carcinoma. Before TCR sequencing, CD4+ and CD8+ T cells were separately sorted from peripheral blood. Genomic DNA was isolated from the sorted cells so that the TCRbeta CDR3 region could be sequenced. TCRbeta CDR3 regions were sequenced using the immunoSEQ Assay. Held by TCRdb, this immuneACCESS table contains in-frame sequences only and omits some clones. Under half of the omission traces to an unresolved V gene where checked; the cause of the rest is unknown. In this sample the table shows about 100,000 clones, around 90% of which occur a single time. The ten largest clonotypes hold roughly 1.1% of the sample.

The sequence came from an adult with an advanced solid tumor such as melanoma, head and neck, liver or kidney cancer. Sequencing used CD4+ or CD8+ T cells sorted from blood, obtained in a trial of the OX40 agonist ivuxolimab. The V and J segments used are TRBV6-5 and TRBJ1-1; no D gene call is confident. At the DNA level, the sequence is TGTGCCAGCAGTTACTCGACTGAGAGGAACACTGAAGCTTTCTTT. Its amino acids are CASSYSTERNTEAFF.